The 12 T cell receptor beta chains listed next were all sequenced from one sample in a study of radiotherapy plus CTLA-4 blockade in lung cancer. Sequenced by immunoSEQ multiplex PCR; TCRdb stores in-frame clones only, minus some. Here the sample spans 55,000 to 80,000 clones, roughly 78% being singletons. The sequencing used peripheral blood, collected from a patient treated with radiotherapy plus ipilimumab. These receptors originate from a human donor with non-small cell lung cancer who had a complete response to radiotherapy plus ipilimumab.

The chain uses TRBV19 and TRBJ2-3; 10 positions agree with TRBD2. V lost 4 bases and J lost 0; bases outside the gene matches: 10. Germline values: CDR1 LNHDA, CDR2 SQIVND (reference sequence). The CDR3 runs to 18 residues. CDR3 DNA sequence: TGTGCCAGTAGTAAGGATAGCGGGGGGTTCACTAGCACAGATACGCAGTATTTT. Encoded protein: CASSKDSGGFTSTDTQYF. The complete variable domain, with remaining parts taken from reference TRBV19 and TRBJ2-3, reads DGGITQSPKYLFRKEGQNVTLSCEQNLNHDAMYWYRQDPGQGLRLIYYSQIVNDFQKGDIAEGYSVSREKKESFPLTVTSAQKNPTAFYLCASSKDSGGFTSTDTQYFGPGTRLTVL.

The chain is built from TRBV27 and TRBJ2-3; D perhaps matches TRBD2 (6 bases). V lost 5 bases, J lost 0 bases, and 12 bases lay in between. Germline V gives CDR1 MNHEY, CDR2 SMNVEV (reference sequence). This CDR3 spans 15 amino acids. In DNA, the CDR3 is TGTGCCAGCAGTCCAAGCGGGCCTAGCACAGATACGCAGTATTTT. Amino acid sequence: CASSPSGPSTDTQYF.

The chain combines TRBV5-1 with TRBJ2-5, with 12 positions matching TRBD1. V lost 8 bases to trimming and J lost 7 bases; unmatched junction nucleotides: 9. Germline V gives CDR1 SGHRS, CDR2 YFSETQ. There are 14 residues in the CDR3. The CDR3 sequence is CASGTGGYGWTQYF. The CDR3 DNA reads as TGCGCCAGTGGGACAGGGGGCTATGGTTGGACCCAGTACTTC.

The chain carries TRBV27 and TRBJ2-7; D ambiguous. The V gene's germline CDR1 is MNHEY and CDR2 SMNVEV (reference sequence). CDR3 length: 14 residues. V shed 2 bases and J shed 4 bases, with 12 bases lying between them. The CDR3 DNA follows: TGTGCCAGCAGTTTAGTTCTCAATTCTTACGAGCAGTACTTC. Translated: CASSLVLNSYEQYF.

This chain joins TRBV5-1 and TRBJ2-1; TRBD1 aligns across 7 bases. Germline lookup yields CDR1 SGHRS and CDR2 YFSETQ. J lost 0 bases, V lost 4 bases, and 10 bases had no gene match. The CDR3 extends over 17 amino acids. The CDR3 DNA reads as TGCGCCAGCAGCAAATTCGACAGGGTTTCCTCCTACAATGAGCAGTTCTTC. It translates to CASSKFDRVSSYNEQFF.

V gene TRBV15 combines with J gene TRBJ2-3, with 7 positions matching TRBD2. V shed 0 bases, J shed 3 bases, and the junction held 12 bases outside the gene matches. There are 18 residues in the CDR3. Looked up from germline, CDR1 is LNHNV and CDR2 is YYDKDF (reference sequence). The DNA of the CDR3 is TGTGCCACCAGCAGAGATCTTGGACTAGTTATTGTGACAGATACGCAGTATTTT. This translates into CATSRDLGLVIVTDTQYF.

The V call is TRBV27, the J call TRBJ2-3; D remains unclear. The V end was cut by 6 bases, the J end by 6 bases, with 10 bases between. CDR1 is MNHEY and CDR2 is SMNVEV in the germline V gene (reference sequence). The length of the CDR3 is 12 residues. The chain's CDR3 is CASSFPRDTQYF. The CDR3 DNA sequence: TGTGCCAGCAGCTTTCCGCGGGATACGCAGTATTTT.

J is TRBJ2-1 and V is TRBV11-2; D is uncertain. Germline CDR1 reads SGHAT; CDR2 reads FQNNGV. The V end lost 0 bases, the J end lost 7 bases, and 13 bases lay between the germline ends. This CDR3 spans 15 amino acids. CDR3: CASSLDRIGRNEQFF. The CDR3 bases are TGTGCCAGCAGCTTAGATCGGATAGGGCGGAATGAGCAGTTCTTC.

The V call is TRBV2, the J call TRBJ2-7; D remains unclear. The CDR3 length is 14 residues. Germline V lookup: CDR1 SNHLY, CDR2 FYNNEI. Trimming shortened V by 2 bases and J by 2 bases, and 10 bases separated the two germline ends. CDR3 region: CASSEWIRPYEQYF. The CDR3 DNA reads TGTGCCAGCAGTGAATGGATAAGACCCTACGAGCAGTACTTC.

This chain uses TRBV7-9 with TRBJ1-2; D is ambiguous. From germline, CDR1 is SEHNR and CDR2 FQNEAQ (reference sequence). Trimming removed 3 bases at V and 0 bases at J, with 5 bases between. The CDR3 runs to 13 residues. In nucleotides, the CDR3 is TGTGCCAGCAGCTTCGAAGCTAACTATGGCTACACCTTC. Its protein product is CASSFEANYGYTF.

The CDR3 bases are TGCGCCAGCAGCCAAGAGCCCATCGGCAGTCGGGGTATGTTCTTC. Amino acid sequence: CASSQEPIGSRGMFF. The chain uses TRBV4-1 and TRBJ2-1, with D perhaps TRBD2 (5 bases). The CDR3 runs to 15 residues. Per germline, CDR1 MGHRA and CDR2 YSYEKL. The V gene lost 0 bases and the J gene lost 15 bases, with 21 bases spanning the gap.

By share, this clone ranks as medium-sized. CDR3 in amino acids: CASSSGTVNTGELFF. The CDR3 DNA follows: TGTGCCAGCAGCTCCGGGACAGTGAACACCGGGGAGCTGTTTTTT. The V and J genes are TRBV5-8 and TRBJ2-2, with TRBD1 identical over 7 bases. V lost 3 bases to trimming and J lost 1 base; unmatched junction nucleotides: 3. The CDR3 extends over 15 amino acids. CDR1 is SGHTS, CDR2 YDEGEE, per germline.